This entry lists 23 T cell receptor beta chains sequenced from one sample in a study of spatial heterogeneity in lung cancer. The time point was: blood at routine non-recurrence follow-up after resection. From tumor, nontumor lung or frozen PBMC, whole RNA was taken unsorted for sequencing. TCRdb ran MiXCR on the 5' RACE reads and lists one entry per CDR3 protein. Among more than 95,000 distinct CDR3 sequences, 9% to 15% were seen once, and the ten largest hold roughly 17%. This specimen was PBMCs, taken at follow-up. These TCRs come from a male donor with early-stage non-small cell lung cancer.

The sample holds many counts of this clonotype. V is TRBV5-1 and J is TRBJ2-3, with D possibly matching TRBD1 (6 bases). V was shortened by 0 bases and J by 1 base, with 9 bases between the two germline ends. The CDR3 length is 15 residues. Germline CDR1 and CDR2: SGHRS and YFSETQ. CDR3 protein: CASSLGQVRTDTQYF. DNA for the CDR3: TGCGCCAGCAGCTTGGGACAGGTTCGCACAGATACGCAGTATTTT.

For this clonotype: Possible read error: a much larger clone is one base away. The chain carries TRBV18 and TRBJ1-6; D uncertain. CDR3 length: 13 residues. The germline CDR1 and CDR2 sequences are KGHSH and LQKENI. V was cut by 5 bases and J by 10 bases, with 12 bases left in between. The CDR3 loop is CASSAATQSPLHF. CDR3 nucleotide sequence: TGTGCCAGCTCAGCGGCCACCCAATCACCCCTCCACTTT.

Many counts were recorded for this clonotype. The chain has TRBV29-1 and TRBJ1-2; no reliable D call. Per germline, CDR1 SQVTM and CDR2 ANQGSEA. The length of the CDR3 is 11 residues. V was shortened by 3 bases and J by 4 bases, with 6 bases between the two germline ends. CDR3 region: CSVESSYGYTF. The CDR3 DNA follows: TGCAGCGTTGAGAGCTCCTATGGCTACACCTTC.

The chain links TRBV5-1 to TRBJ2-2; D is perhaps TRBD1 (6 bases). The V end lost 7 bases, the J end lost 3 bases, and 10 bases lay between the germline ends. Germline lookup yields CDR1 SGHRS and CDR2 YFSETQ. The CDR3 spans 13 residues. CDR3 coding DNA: TGCGCCAGCGCGGCAGGGGACACCGGGGAGCTGTTTTTT. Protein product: CASAAGDTGELFF.

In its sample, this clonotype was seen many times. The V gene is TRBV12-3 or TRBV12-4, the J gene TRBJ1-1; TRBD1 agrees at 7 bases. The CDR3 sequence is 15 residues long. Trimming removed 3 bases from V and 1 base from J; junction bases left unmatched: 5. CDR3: CASSFGTAKNTEAFF. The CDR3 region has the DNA TGTGCCAGCAGTTTCGGGACAGCGAAGAACACTGAAGCTTTCTTT.

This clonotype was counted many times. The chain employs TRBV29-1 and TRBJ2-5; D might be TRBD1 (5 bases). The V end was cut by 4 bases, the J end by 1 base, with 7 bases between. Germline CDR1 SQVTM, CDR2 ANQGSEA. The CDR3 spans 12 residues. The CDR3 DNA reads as TGCAGCGTTGGACAGTCCCAAGAGACCCAGTACTTC. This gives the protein CSVGQSQETQYF.

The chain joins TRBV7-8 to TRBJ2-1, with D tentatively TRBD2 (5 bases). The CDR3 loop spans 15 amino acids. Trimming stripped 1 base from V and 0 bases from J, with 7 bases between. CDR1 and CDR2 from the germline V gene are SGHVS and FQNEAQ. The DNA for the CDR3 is TGTGCCAGCAGCTTAGATGCGGGCTCCTACAATGAGCAGTTCTTC. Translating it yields CASSLDAGSYNEQFF.

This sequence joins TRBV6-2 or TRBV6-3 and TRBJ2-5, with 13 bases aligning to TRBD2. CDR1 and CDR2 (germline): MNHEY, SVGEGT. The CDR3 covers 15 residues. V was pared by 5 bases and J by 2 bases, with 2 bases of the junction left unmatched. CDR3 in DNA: TGTGCCAGCAGTGGACTAGCGGGGGTTCAAGAGACCCAGTACTTC. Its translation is CASSGLAGVQETQYF.

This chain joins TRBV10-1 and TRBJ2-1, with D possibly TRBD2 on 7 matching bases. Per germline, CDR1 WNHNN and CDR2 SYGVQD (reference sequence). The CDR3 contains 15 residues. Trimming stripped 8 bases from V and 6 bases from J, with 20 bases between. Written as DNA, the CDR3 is TGCGCCAGCGCCGGGGGGACAAGAAATGGCAATGAGCAGTTCTTC. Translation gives CASAGGTRNGNEQFF.

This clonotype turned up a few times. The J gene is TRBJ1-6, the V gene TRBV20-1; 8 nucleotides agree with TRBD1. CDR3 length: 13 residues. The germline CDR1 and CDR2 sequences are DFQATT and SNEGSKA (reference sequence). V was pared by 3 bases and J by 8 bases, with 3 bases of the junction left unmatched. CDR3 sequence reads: CSARRQGYSPLHF. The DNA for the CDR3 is TGCAGTGCTAGGAGACAGGGGTATTCACCCCTCCACTTT.

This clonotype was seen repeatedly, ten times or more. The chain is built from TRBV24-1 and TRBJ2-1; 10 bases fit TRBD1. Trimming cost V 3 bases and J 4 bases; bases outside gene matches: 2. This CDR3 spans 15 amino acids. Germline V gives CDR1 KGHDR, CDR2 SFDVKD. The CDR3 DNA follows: TGTGCCACCAGTGATGGGGGACAGGGGTACAATGAGCAGTTCTTC. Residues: CATSDGGQGYNEQFF.

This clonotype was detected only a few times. The DNA of the CDR3 is TGTGCCAGCAGCCCCCAGAATGAGCAGTTCTTC. As protein: CASSPQNEQFF. The V and J genes are TRBV7-9 and TRBJ2-1, with unresolved D. The CDR3 is 11 amino acids. Germline CDR1 reads SEHNR; CDR2 reads FQNEAQ (reference sequence). Trimming stripped 5 bases from V and 7 bases from J, with 6 bases between.

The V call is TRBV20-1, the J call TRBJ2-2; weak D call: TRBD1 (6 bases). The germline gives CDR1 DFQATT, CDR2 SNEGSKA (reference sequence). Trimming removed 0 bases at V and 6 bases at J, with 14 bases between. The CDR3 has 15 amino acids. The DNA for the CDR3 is TGCAGTGCTAGAGATGGTGCCAGGGGATCCGGGGAGCTGTTTTTT. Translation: CSARDGARGSGELFF.

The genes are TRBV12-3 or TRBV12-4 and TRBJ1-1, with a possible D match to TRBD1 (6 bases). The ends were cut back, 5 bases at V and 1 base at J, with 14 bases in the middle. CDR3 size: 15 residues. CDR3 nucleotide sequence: TGTGCCAGCAGTCTCCCGGGACACCCGAACACTGAAGCTTTCTTT. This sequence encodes CASSLPGHPNTEAFF.

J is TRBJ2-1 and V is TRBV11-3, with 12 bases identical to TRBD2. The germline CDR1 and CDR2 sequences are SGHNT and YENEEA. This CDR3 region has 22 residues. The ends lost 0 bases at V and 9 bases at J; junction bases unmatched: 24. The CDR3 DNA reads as TGTGCCAGCAGCTTAGATGAGGACGGACACTGGCGCCTAGCGGGGGGGCCCGGTGAGCAGTTCTTC. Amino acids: CASSLDEDGHWRLAGGPGEQFF. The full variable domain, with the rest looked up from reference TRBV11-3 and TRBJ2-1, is EAGVVQSPRYKIIEKKQPVAFWCNPISGHNTLYWYLQNLGQGPELLIRYENEEAVDDSQLPKDRFSAERLKGVDSTLKIQPAELGDSAVYLCASSLDEDGHWRLAGGPGEQFFGPGTRLTVL.

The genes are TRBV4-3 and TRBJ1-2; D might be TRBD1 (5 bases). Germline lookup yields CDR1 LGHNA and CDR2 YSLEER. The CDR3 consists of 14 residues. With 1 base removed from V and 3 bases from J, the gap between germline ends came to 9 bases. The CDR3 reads CASSQGSRDYGYTF. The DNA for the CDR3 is TGCGCCAGCAGCCAAGGCTCCAGGGACTATGGCTACACCTTC.

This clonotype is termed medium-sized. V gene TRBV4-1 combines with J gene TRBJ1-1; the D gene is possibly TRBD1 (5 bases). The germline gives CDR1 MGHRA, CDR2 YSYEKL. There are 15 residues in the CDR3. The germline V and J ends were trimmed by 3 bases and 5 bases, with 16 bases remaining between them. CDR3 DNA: TGCGCCAGCAGCCATCGGACATCTAGTCGGACTGAAGCTTTCTTT. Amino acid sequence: CASSHRTSSRTEAFF.

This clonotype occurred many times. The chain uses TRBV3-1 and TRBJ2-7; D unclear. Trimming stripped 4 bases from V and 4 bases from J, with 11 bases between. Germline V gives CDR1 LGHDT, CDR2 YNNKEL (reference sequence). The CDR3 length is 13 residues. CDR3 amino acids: CASSPDLRYEQYF. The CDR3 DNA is TGTGCCAGCAGCCCAGATCTGAGGTACGAGCAGTACTTC.

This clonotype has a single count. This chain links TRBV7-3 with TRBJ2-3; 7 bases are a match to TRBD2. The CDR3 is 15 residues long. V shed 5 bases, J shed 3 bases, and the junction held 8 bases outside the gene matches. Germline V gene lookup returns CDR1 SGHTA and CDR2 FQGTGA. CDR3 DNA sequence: TGTGCCAGCAGCACCGACGGCGGGGGAACAGATACGCAGTATTTT. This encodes CASSTDGGGTDTQYF.

The CDR3 loop is CASSQEPYQPQHF. The CDR3 DNA reads TGCGCCAGCAGCCAAGAGCCATATCAGCCCCAGCATTTT. The chain uses TRBV4-3 and TRBJ1-5, with D unclear. The CDR3 totals 13 residues. Germline CDR1 reads LGHNA; CDR2 reads YSLEER. The V end lost 0 bases, the J end lost 5 bases, and 5 bases lay between the germline ends.

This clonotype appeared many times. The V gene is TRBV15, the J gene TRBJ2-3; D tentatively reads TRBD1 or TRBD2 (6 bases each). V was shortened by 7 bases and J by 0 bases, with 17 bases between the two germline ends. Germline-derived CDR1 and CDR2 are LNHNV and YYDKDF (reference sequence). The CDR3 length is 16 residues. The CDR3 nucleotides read TGTGCCACCAACCCGGGACGGGGGCCCAGCACAGATACGCAGTATTTT. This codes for CATNPGRGPSTDTQYF.

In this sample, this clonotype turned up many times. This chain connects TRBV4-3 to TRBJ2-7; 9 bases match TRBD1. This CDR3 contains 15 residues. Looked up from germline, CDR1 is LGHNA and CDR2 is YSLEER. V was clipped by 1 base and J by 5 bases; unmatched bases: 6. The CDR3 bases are TGCGCCAGCAGCCAAGGTGGGGACAGGGCGGACGAGCAGTACTTC. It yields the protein CASSQGGDRADEQYF.

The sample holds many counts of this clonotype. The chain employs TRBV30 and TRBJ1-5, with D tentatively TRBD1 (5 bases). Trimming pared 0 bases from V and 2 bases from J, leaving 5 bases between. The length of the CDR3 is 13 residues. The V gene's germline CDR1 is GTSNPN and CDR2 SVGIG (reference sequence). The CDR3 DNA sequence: TGTGCCTGGAGTGTACAGGGCAATCAGCCCCAGCATTTT. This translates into CAWSVQGNQPQHF.